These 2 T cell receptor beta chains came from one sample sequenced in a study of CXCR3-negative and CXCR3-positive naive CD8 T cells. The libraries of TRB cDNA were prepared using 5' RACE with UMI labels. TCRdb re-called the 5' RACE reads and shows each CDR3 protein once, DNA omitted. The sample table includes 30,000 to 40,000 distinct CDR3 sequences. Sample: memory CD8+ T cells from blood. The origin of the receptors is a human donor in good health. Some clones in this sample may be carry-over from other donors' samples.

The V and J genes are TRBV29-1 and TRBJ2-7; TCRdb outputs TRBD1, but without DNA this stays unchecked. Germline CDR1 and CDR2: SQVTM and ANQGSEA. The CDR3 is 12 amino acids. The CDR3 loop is CSVWGMSYEQYF.

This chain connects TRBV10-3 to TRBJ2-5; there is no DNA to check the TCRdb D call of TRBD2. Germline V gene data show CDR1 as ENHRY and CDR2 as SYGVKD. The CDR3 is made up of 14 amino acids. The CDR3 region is CAISASGEGETQYF.